Following are 8 T cell receptor beta chains from one sample sequenced in a study of OX40 agonist ivuxolimab in advanced cancers. Profiled with immunoSEQ multiplex PCR; TCRdb holds only in-frame clones, not every one. The table records some 150,000 clones, 93% of them present only once. The input for sequencing was CD4+ or CD8+ T cells sorted from blood, taken in a trial of the OX40 agonist ivuxolimab. Receptors originate from an adult with an advanced solid tumor such as melanoma, head and neck, liver or kidney cancer.

The chain has TRBV11-3 and TRBJ2-7; TRBD2 is a possible D gene (6 bases). Trimming stripped 5 bases from V and 6 bases from J, with 17 bases between. This CDR3 has 14 amino acids. Germline CDR1 SGHNT, CDR2 YENEEA. CDR3 protein: CASSPTRSPPEQYF. The CDR3 nucleotides read TGTGCCAGCAGCCCGACTAGGTCGCCCCCCGAGCAGTACTTC.

The chain links TRBV6-6 to TRBJ1-5; 8 nucleotides match TRBD1. There are 16 residues in the CDR3. Germline CDR1 is MNHNY and CDR2 is SVGAGI (reference sequence). The V segment lost 0 bases and the J segment 0 bases; nucleotides outside the gene matches: 1. The CDR3 is CASSYSDRASNQPQHF. The DNA of the CDR3 is TGTGCCAGCAGTTACTCGGACAGGGCTAGCAATCAGCCCCAGCATTTT.

V gene TRBV9 combines with J gene TRBJ2-7, with D possibly being TRBD2 (6 bases). There are 13 residues in the CDR3. V was shortened by 3 bases and J by 11 bases, with 18 bases between the two germline ends. Germline V gene lookup returns CDR1 SGDLS and CDR2 YYNGEE. CDR3 in DNA: TGTGCCAGCAGCGCAGAGCCCTCGGGCGGGGAGTACTTC. Its protein product is CASSAEPSGGEYF. Supplemented by reference TRBV9 and TRBJ2-7, the full variable domain reads DSGVTQTPKHLITATGQRVTLRCSPRSGDLSVYWYQQSLDQGLQFLIQYYNGEERAKGNILERFSAQQFPDLHSELNLSSLELGDSALYFCASSAEPSGGEYFGPGTRLTVT.

The chain links TRBV4-3 to TRBJ1-2; weak D call: TRBD1 (5 bases). CDR3 length: 15 amino acids. Germline V gene sequence: CDR1 LGHNA, CDR2 YSLEER. V shed 0 bases and J shed 1 base, with 9 bases lying between them. The CDR3 region is CASSQEGTVNYGYTF. The CDR3 nucleotides are TGCGCCAGCAGCCAAGAGGGGACCGTTAACTATGGCTACACCTTC.

The chain uses TRBV7-9 and TRBJ2-7; a possible D gene is TRBD2 (6 bases). With 1 base removed from V and 5 bases from J, the gap between germline ends came to 9 bases. The CDR3 has 13 amino acids. Per germline, CDR1 SEHNR and CDR2 FQNEAQ (reference sequence). This chain's CDR3 is CASSLEEGNEQYF. The CDR3 DNA sequence: TGTGCCAGCAGCTTAGAGGAGGGGAACGAGCAGTACTTC.

This rearrangement joins TRBV9 to TRBJ2-2; 8 bases align to TRBD2. Per the germline V gene, CDR1 is SGDLS and CDR2 is YYNGEE. The CDR3 runs 18 residues. J lost 5 bases, V lost 3 bases, and 15 bases had no gene match. The CDR3 sequence: CASSAHRFWRGETGELFF. As DNA, the CDR3 is TGTGCCAGCAGCGCCCACCGTTTCTGGCGGGGGGAAACCGGGGAGCTGTTTTTT.

The chain has TRBV29-1 and TRBJ2-2; tentative D call: TRBD1 (6 bases). This CDR3 region has 14 residues. CDR1 is SQVTM and CDR2 is ANQGSEA in the germline V gene. V was trimmed by 2 bases and J by 2 bases, leaving 9 bases between them. This CDR3 reads CSVERTENTGELFF. In nucleotides, the CDR3 is TGCAGCGTTGAAAGGACAGAAAACACCGGGGAGCTGTTTTTT.

V is TRBV7-9 and J is TRBJ2-3; a weak D match, TRBD2 (7 bases). This CDR3 has 19 residues. V lost 1 base and J 0 bases, leaving 20 bases between the germline ends. Germline lookup yields CDR1 SEHNR and CDR2 FQNEAQ (reference sequence). The CDR3 reads CASSLEGGLPLRSTDTQYF. DNA for the CDR3: TGTGCCAGCAGCTTAGAGGGGGGACTACCTCTGAGGAGCACAGATACGCAGTATTTT.